This TCR beta chain was observed in a study of cytotoxic CD8 clonotypes in ibrutinib-treated CLL. Study-wide findings and caveats: Clonality increased at ibrutinib response and stayed stable in sustained remission. At progression, however, it fell back toward baseline. Age-matched healthy donor levels were exceeded by baseline clonality, which tracked circulating CD8+ T-cell counts.

As regards this clone: Antigen unknown.

Some clones are missing from TCRdb's copy, which holds only in-frame ones; the method was immunoSEQ multiplex PCR. Here the sample spans 20,000 to 25,000 clones, about 64% being singletons. The receptor comes from a human donor with chronic lymphocytic leukemia. The sequenced sample was PBMCs, obtained after 24 months of ibrutinib treatment.

Written as DNA, the CDR3 is TGTGCCAGCAGCTTTCGGACAGGGATACGCAAAGGGTATGGCTACACCTTC. Encoded protein: CASSFRTGIRKGYGYTF. V is TRBV5-6 and J is TRBJ1-2; 8 bases are a match to TRBD1. The trim removed 2 bases at V and 5 bases at J, leaving 14 bases unmatched. Germline V gene data show CDR1 as SGHDT and CDR2 as YYEEEE. The CDR3 extends over 17 amino acids.